Below, 17 T cell receptor beta chains from the same sample are listed, as sequenced in a study of beta chain features in type 1 diabetes. Which antigens these TCRs recognize remains unknown. The isolated RNA, all of it, was reverse transcribed, so expressed TCRB transcripts were what got sequenced. TCRdb's table, derived via immunoSEQ multiplex PCR, lists solely in-frame clones and lacks some. Of about 640,000 clones in the sample, about an eighth were seen once. Overall study findings and caveats: Shorter TCRB CDR3s, moderately but significantly so, were found in Type 1 diabetes patients in all four CD4+ subsets.

Input material: naive CD4+ T cells from blood. Receptor source: a man between 25 and 39 years old with type 1 diabetes.

This sequence joins TRBV10-3 and TRBJ2-7; 13 positions agree with TRBD2. The CDR3 covers 13 residues. Unmatched junction bases numbered 2, after V lost 10 bases and J lost 2 bases. Germline CDR1 ENHRY, CDR2 SYGVKD. The DNA of the CDR3 is TGTGCCAGCGGACTAGCGGGGGCCTACGAGCAGTACTTC. This sequence encodes CASGLAGAYEQYF.

This clone was found a few times. The CDR3: CASSYAGQGREEQYF. CDR3 nucleotides: TGTGCCAGCAGTTACGCGGGACAAGGGAGGGAAGAGCAGTACTTC. V gene TRBV6-5 combines with J gene TRBJ2-7; maybe TRBD2 (7 bases). The germline CDR1 and CDR2 sequences are MNHEY and SVGAGI. Trimming took off 2 bases at V and 7 bases at J, with 18 bases between the two ends. This CDR3 region has 15 residues.

This clone was seen a handful of times. The chain employs TRBV29-1 and TRBJ1-3; D remains ambiguous. CDR3 length: 12 amino acids. Germline CDR1 and CDR2: SQVTM and ANQGSEA. V shed 4 bases and J shed 0 bases, with 4 bases lying between them. CDR3 DNA: TGCAGCGTTGTAAGCTCTGGAAACACCATATATTTT. It specifies CSVVSSGNTIYF.

This clone was found a few times. A much bigger clone sits one base away, suggesting this may be a read error. This same CDR3 is encoded by further DNA sequences in the sample. This chain uses TRBV11-1 with TRBJ2-5; D unresolved. CDR1 and CDR2 from the germline V gene are SGHAT and FQDESV (reference sequence). V lost 1 base to trimming and J lost 3 bases, with 0 bases between them. The CDR3 consists of 11 residues. Written as DNA, the CDR3 is TGTGCCAGCAGCTTAGAAGAGACCCAGTACTTC. Translation: CASSLEETQYF. Looking up the rest from reference TRBV11-1 and TRBJ2-5 gives the full variable domain: EAEVAQSPRYKITEKSQAVAFWCDPISGHATLYWYRQILGQGPELLVQFQDESVVDDSQLPKDRFSAERLKGVDSTLKIQPAELGDSAMYLCASSLEETQYFGPGTRLLVL.

In its sample, this clone was seen a few times. The chain couples TRBV13 to TRBJ2-3; maybe TRBD1 (7 bases). The length of the CDR3 is 15 residues. The V end lost 5 bases, the J end lost 3 bases, and 15 bases lay between the germline ends. Germline loops: CDR1 PRHDT, CDR2 FYEKMQ (reference sequence). CDR3 sequence: CASSPGGRETDTQYF. The CDR3 DNA sequence: TGTGCCAGCAGCCCAGGGGGGAGAGAGACAGATACGCAGTATTTT.

The rearrangement joins TRBV27 to TRBJ2-7; D not certain. The V and J ends lost 3 bases and 5 bases respectively, with 17 bases between them. The CDR3 extends over 15 amino acids. Germline CDR1 is MNHEY and CDR2 is SMNVEV (reference sequence). Written as DNA, the CDR3 is TGTGCCAGCAGTTTCCGGGCCTTACCGGACCACGAGCAGTACTTC. Its translation is CASSFRALPDHEQYF.

This clone came up a few times. The chain employs TRBV5-1 and TRBJ2-3, with D perhaps TRBD2 (6 bases). Per the germline V gene, CDR1 is SGHRS and CDR2 is YFSETQ. Trimming shortened V by 0 bases and J by 0 bases, and 11 bases separated the two germline ends. The CDR3 consists of 16 residues. CDR3 DNA sequence: TGCGCCAGCAGCTTGGTGCGGGGTGCTAGCACAGATACGCAGTATTTT. As protein: CASSLVRGASTDTQYF.

This sequence joins TRBV7-2 and TRBJ2-1; TRBD2 matches at 11 bases. The length of the CDR3 is 15 residues. V shed 5 bases and J 7 bases; nucleotides not matched to a gene: 7. CDR1 is SGHTA, CDR2 FQGNSA, per germline. The CDR3, as DNA: TGTGCCAGCAGCCCAGAGGCTAGCGGGGGGAATGAGCAGTTCTTC. This encodes CASSPEASGGNEQFF. Using reference TRBV7-2 and TRBJ2-1 for the parts outside the CDR3, the full variable domain is GAGVSQSPSNKVTEKGKDVELRCDPISGHTALYWYRQSLGQGLEFLIYFQGNSAPDKSGLPSDRFSAERTGGSVSTLTIQRTQQEDSAVYLCASSPEASGGNEQFFGPGTRLTVL.

As concerns this clone: Other DNA variants within this sample encode the same CDR3. V is TRBV27 and J is TRBJ2-2; D is uncertain. V was trimmed by 6 bases and J by 1 base, leaving 6 bases between them. The germline V gene has CDR1 MNHEY and CDR2 SMNVEV (reference sequence). The CDR3 totals 13 residues. Written as DNA, the CDR3 is TGTGCCAGCAGACCGCTGAACACCGGGGAGCTGTTTTTT. It yields the protein CASRPLNTGELFF.

V and J are TRBV7-2 and TRBJ2-1; D is unresolved. Germline V gene sequence: CDR1 SGHTA, CDR2 FQGNSA. The germline V and J ends were trimmed by 2 bases and 10 bases, with 6 bases remaining between them. The CDR3 has 11 amino acids. In DNA, the CDR3 is TGTGCCAGCAGCTTAACGGGCGAGCAGTTCTTC. Residues: CASSLTGEQFF.

The chain combines TRBV12-5 with TRBJ2-1, with 11 bases matching TRBD1. Germline V gives CDR1 LGHNT, CDR2 FRNRAP. The CDR3 totals 15 residues. V shed 5 bases and J 6 bases; nucleotides not matched to a gene: 6. For the CDR3, the DNA is TGTGCTAGTGGTCTCAGGGGACAGGGGGTCAATGAGCAGTTCTTC. It yields the protein CASGLRGQGVNEQFF.

This clone was seen a few times. The chain has TRBV25-1 and TRBJ2-3; D is possibly TRBD2 (6 bases). V lost 3 bases and J 0 bases, leaving 10 bases between the germline ends. Germline lookup yields CDR1 MGHDK and CDR2 SYGVNS. The CDR3 consists of 15 residues. The CDR3 nucleotides are TGTGCCAGCAGTGAGGCTAGCGCTAGCACAGATACGCAGTATTTT. It is translated as CASSEASASTDTQYF.

The chain is built from TRBV5-1 and TRBJ1-2, with TRBD1 matching over 10 bases. Germline CDR1 is SGHRS and CDR2 is YFSETQ. After removal of 4 bases from V and 6 bases from J, the junction contained 3 bases not matched to a gene. The CDR3 is made up of 13 amino acids. The CDR3 sequence is CASSQGQGNGYTF. The CDR3 nucleotides read TGCGCCAGCAGCCAGGGACAGGGGAATGGCTACACCTTC.

This clone was counted only a few times. The chain couples TRBV9 to TRBJ1-3; D not resolved. CDR3 length: 12 residues. V dropped 5 bases and J dropped 4 bases, with 7 bases sitting between them. Looked up from germline, CDR1 is SGDLS and CDR2 is YYNGEE. The CDR3, as DNA: TGTGCCAGCAGGGGAGACGGAAACACCATATATTTT. Its protein is CASRGDGNTIYF.

A few counts support this clone. The chain couples TRBV11-1 to TRBJ2-1, with 13 bases matching TRBD2. The CDR3 extends over 15 amino acids. J lost 5 bases, V lost 5 bases, and 3 bases had no gene match. The germline V gene has CDR1 SGHAT and CDR2 FQDESV (reference sequence). The CDR3 region has the DNA TGTGCCAGCAGCATCGGACTAGCGGGGGACAATGAGCAGTTCTTC. Translated, it gives CASSIGLAGDNEQFF.

This clone has only a few counts. This rearrangement joins TRBV25-1 to TRBJ1-4, with a weak D call TRBD1 (6 bases). This CDR3 is built from 14 residues. Trimming removed 7 bases from V and 3 bases from J, with 12 bases in between. Germline CDR1 is MGHDK and CDR2 is SYGVNS. The CDR3 DNA sequence: TGTGCCAGCAACCAGGGGAGGTCTAATGAAAAACTGTTTTTT. Translated, it gives CASNQGRSNEKLFF.

This clone has a handful of counts. The chain joins TRBV6-5 to TRBJ2-5; perhaps TRBD2 as D (6 bases). Germline V gene lookup returns CDR1 MNHEY and CDR2 SVGAGI. The ends were cut back, 0 bases at V and 9 bases at J, with 14 bases in the middle. The CDR3 has 14 residues. This chain's CDR3 is CASSYSTTSFAQYF. CDR3 in DNA: TGTGCCAGCAGTTACTCGACGACTAGTTTCGCCCAGTACTTC.